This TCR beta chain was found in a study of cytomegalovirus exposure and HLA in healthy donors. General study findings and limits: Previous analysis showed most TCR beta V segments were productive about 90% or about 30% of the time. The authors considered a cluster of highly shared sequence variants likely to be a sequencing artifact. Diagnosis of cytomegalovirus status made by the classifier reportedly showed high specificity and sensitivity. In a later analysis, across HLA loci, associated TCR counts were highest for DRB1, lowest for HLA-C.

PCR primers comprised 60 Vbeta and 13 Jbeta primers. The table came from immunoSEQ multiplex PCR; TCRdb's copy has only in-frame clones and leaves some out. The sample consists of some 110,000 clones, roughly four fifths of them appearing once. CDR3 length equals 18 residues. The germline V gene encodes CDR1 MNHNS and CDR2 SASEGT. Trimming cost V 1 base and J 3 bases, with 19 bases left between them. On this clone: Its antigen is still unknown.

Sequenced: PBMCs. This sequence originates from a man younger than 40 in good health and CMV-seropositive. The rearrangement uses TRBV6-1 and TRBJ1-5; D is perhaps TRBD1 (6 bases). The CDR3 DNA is TGTGCCAGCAGTGAAGGGTCGGGACACCAAATACCCAATCAGCCCCAGCATTTT. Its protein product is CASSEGSGHQIPNQPQHF.